The clone carrying this TCR beta chain was detected ten times or more. TCRdb independently ran MiXCR on the RT-PCR reads; one entry per CDR3 protein. The data contain fewer than 800,000 distinct CDR3 sequences, more than 13% of them singletons. Germline CDR1 reads LGHNA; CDR2 reads YSLEER. V lost 1 base and J lost 3; bases outside the gene matches: 9. The CDR3 contains 16 residues. The source of this sequence is a female donor in good health, serving as a healthy control. The chain is built from TRBV4-3 and TRBJ2-7; 7 nucleotides line up with TRBD2. Sequenced sample: memory CD4+ T cells from blood. The CDR3 DNA reads as TGCGCCAGCAGCCAAGGCCCCGGGACTAACCTCTACGAGCAGTACTTC. Translated: CASSQGPGTNLYEQYF.